The clone carrying this TCR beta chain was detected ten times or more. Its antigen is unknown. Unique molecular identifiers were used in preparing the TCRbeta library. TCRdb reprocessed the PCR reads with MiXCR, giving one entry per CDR3 protein. This repertoire shows around 190,000 distinct CDR3 sequences, approximately 7% found once; its top ten account for 5.5% to 6.5%. After removal of 5 bases from V and 2 bases from J, the junction contained 9 bases not matched to a gene. CDR1 and CDR2 (germline): SGHTA, FQGNSA. This CDR3 region has 16 residues. This entry belongs to a study of T-cell reconstitution after alpha-beta-depleted transplantation in children. Regarding the study as a whole: High day-60 TCRbeta diversity in some patients came from surviving recipient T cells and thymic progenitors. By about two months after transplant, alpha-beta T cells reportedly arose from several hundred graft clones that had expanded. Newly made T cells mostly supplied T-cell counts and diversity one year after transplant.

The sequencing here drew on PBMCs, taken before TCRalphabeta/CD19-depleted stem cell transplant. This rearrangement joins TRBV7-2 to TRBJ2-3; 8 bases map to TRBD2. This TCR came from a boy between 2 and 15 years old with acute lymphoblastic leukemia, due to receive a stem cell transplant. The CDR3 sequence: CASSQGAGADTDTQYF. CDR3 nucleotide sequence: TGTGCCAGCAGCCAAGGAGCGGGGGCCGACACAGATACGCAGTATTTT.